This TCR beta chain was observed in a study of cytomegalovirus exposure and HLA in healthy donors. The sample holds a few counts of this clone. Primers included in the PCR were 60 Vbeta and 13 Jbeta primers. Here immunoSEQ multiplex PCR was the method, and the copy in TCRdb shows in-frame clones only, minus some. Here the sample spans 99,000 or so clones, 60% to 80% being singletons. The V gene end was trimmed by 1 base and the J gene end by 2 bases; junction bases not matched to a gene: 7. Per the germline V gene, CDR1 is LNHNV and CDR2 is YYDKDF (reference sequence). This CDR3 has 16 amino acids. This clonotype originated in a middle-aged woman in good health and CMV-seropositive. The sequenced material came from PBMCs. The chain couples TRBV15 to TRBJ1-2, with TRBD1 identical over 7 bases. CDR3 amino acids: CATSRGRQGWNYGYTF. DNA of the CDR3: TGTGCCACCAGCAGAGGTCGACAGGGATGGAACTATGGCTACACCTTC.